The 11 T cell receptor beta chains in this list originate from one sample, sequenced in a study of monozygotic twins with inflammatory bowel disease. TCRdb reanalyzed the 5' RACE reads and collapses them to one entry per CDR3 protein, without DNA. The sample data list around 370,000 distinct CDR3 sequences. Sequencing input: blood. Receptors were obtained from a human donor with ulcerative colitis or Crohn's disease, or a healthy co-twin of an affected twin (not recorded which).

The V and J genes are TRBV6-2 or TRBV6-3 and TRBJ2-3; TCRdb's assignment of TRBD1 cannot be checked, as there is no DNA. This CDR3 has 17 residues. Germline CDR1 MNHEY, CDR2 SVGEGT. The CDR3 region is CASSYLSTLVTTDTQYF.

The CDR3 is CSAREGTAGYQPQHF. The chain employs TRBV20-1 and TRBJ1-5; TCRdb calls TRBD1, which cannot be checked without DNA. CDR3 length: 15 amino acids. In germline, CDR1 is DFQATT, CDR2 SNEGSKA (reference sequence).

The chain combines TRBV7-2 with TRBJ1-1; TCRdb reports TRBD1, a call that lacks DNA to check it against. Germline lookup yields CDR1 SGHTA and CDR2 FQGNSA. CDR3 size: 16 residues. Here the CDR3 reads CASSSGGGRVNTEAFF.

The chain couples TRBV29-1 to TRBJ2-3; there is no DNA to check the TCRdb D call of TRBD1. The germline V gene encodes CDR1 SQVTM and CDR2 ANQGSEA. The CDR3 extends over 14 amino acids. The CDR3 protein is CSVTRSSSTDTQYF.

The chain joins TRBV7-9 to TRBJ1-5. The CDR3 runs 12 residues. Germline V gene data show CDR1 as SEHNR and CDR2 as FQNEAQ (reference sequence). CDR3 in amino acids: CASSSGSEPQHF.

This chain connects TRBV20-1 to TRBJ2-2; TCRdb's D call, TRBD2, is unchecked because there is no DNA. Germline V gene sequence: CDR1 DFQATT, CDR2 SNEGSKA (reference sequence). This CDR3 contains 15 residues. CDR3 amino acids: CSAGGTSRNTGELFF.

V and J are TRBV24-1 and TRBJ1-5. The germline V gene has CDR1 KGHDR and CDR2 SFDVKD. The CDR3 has 17 residues. The CDR3 is CATSAASFSGGSQPQHF.

Here the CDR3 reads CASSLSGVQETQYF. This sequence joins TRBV5-1 and TRBJ2-5; TCRdb gives TRBD2 as the D gene, but with no DNA this cannot be confirmed. This CDR3 region has 14 residues. The germline gives CDR1 SGHRS, CDR2 YFSETQ. Full variable domain (outside the CDR3, taken from reference TRBV5-1 and TRBJ2-5): KAGVTQTPRYLIKTRGQQVTLSCSPISGHRSVSWYQQTPGQGLQFLFEYFSETQRNKGNFPGRFSGRQFSNSRSEMNVSTLELGDSALYLCASSLSGVQETQYFGPGTRLLVL.

J is TRBJ2-3 and V is TRBV20-1; TCRdb indicates TRBD1, and absent DNA this call remains unverified. Germline-derived CDR1 and CDR2 are DFQATT and SNEGSKA (reference sequence). The CDR3 has 15 residues. The CDR3 loop reads CSASRSGLLGDTQYF.

The V gene is TRBV7-2, the J gene TRBJ2-5; TCRdb's D call of TRBD1 is untestable without DNA. From germline, CDR1 is SGHTA and CDR2 FQGNSA. CDR3 length: 14 amino acids. The CDR3 sequence is CASSPVTGKETQYF.

V is TRBV6-5 and J is TRBJ2-7; TCRdb's D call, TRBD1, is unchecked because there is no DNA. Germline CDR1 MNHEY, CDR2 SVGAGI. This CDR3 is built from 15 residues. The CDR3 loop reads CASSYSGVRNYEQYF.